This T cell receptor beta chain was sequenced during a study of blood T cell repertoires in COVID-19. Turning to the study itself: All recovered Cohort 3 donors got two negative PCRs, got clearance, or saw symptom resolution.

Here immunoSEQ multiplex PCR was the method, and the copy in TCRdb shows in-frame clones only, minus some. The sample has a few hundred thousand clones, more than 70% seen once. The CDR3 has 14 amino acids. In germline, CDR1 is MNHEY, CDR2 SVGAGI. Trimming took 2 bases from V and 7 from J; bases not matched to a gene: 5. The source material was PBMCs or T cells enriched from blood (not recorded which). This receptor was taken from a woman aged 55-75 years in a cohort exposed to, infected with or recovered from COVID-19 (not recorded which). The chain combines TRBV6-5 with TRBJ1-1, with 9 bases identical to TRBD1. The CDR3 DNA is TGTGCCAGCAGTTACGGACAGGGGTTGGGTGAAGCTTTCTTT. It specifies CASSYGQGLGEAFF.